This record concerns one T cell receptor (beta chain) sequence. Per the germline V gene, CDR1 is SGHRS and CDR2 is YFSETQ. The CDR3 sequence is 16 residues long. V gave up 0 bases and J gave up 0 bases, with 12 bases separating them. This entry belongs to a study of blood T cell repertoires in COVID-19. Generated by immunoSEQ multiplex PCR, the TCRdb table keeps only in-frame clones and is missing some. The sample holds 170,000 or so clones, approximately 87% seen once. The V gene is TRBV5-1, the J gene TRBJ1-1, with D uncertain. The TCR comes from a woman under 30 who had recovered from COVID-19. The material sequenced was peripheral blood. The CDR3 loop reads CASSLGWAGMNTEAFF. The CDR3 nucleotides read TGCGCCAGCAGCTTGGGATGGGCGGGGATGAACACTGAAGCTTTCTTT.